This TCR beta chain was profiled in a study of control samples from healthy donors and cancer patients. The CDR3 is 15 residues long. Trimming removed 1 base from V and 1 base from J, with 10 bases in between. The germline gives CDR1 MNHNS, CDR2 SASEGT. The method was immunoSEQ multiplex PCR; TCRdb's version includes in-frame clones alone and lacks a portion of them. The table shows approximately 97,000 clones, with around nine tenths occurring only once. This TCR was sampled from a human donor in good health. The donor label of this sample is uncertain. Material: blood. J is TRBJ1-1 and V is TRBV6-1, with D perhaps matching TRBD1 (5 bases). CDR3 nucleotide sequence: TGTGCCAGCAGTGAAGTACTGGGGCGGAACACTGAAGCTTTCTTT. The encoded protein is CASSEVLGRNTEAFF.